Each of the 8 T cell receptor beta chains below was sequenced from the same sample in a study of graft-versus-host responses after intestinal transplantation. These receptors' antigens are unknown. Sequenced by immunoSEQ multiplex PCR; TCRdb stores in-frame clones only, minus some. The sample includes over 75,000 clones, roughly nine tenths seen only once; the top ten take more than 0.25%. The sample consisted of unstimulated CD4+ T cells sorted from spleen or lymph node cells, taken before transplant. The receptors here all came from a human donor who was the organ donor for an intestinal transplant.

The genes are TRBV18 and TRBJ1-2; the D gene is possibly TRBD1 (5 bases). The CDR3 extends over 13 amino acids. Germline V gives CDR1 KGHSH, CDR2 LQKENI. V shed 2 bases and J shed 4 bases, with 8 bases lying between them. The chain's CDR3 is CASSPGGLYGYTF. CDR3 nucleotide sequence: TGTGCCAGCTCACCAGGGGGACTCTATGGCTACACCTTC.

This rearrangement joins TRBV14 to TRBJ1-1; 10 bases are a match to TRBD1. The germline gives CDR1 SGHDN, CDR2 FVKESK. This CDR3 spans 16 amino acids. V lost 3 bases, J lost 8 bases, and 12 bases stayed unmatched. CDR3 protein: CASSQGTGVLEMEAFF. The DNA for the CDR3 is TGTGCCAGCAGCCAGGGGACAGGGGTTTTAGAAATGGAAGCTTTCTTT.

The chain employs TRBV19 and TRBJ2-7; 7 bases align to TRBD1. Germline V gives CDR1 LNHDA, CDR2 SQIVND (reference sequence). The CDR3 has 16 residues. J lost 2 bases, V lost 3 bases, and 10 bases had no gene match. Written as DNA, the CDR3 is TGTGCCAGTAGTATGGACCAAGGACAGGATGCCTACGAGCAGTACTTC. Translating gives CASSMDQGQDAYEQYF.

The chain combines TRBV18 with TRBJ2-1, with TRBD2 matching 7 bases. The CDR3 contains 15 residues. V shed 0 bases, J shed 2 bases, and the junction held 1 base outside the gene matches. Germline loops: CDR1 KGHSH, CDR2 LQKENI. The CDR3 region is CASSPPRGAYNEQFF. The CDR3 region has the DNA TGTGCCAGCTCACCACCACGGGGGGCCTACAATGAGCAGTTCTTC.

The chain joins TRBV5-3 to TRBJ2-5; D not resolved. TRBV5-3 is an open reading frame whose function is uncertain. The CDR3 is 11 residues long. V dropped 4 bases and J dropped 5 bases, with 6 bases sitting between them. DNA for the CDR3: TGTGCCAGAAGCCTGTCGGAGACCCAGTACTTC. Translation gives CARSLSETQYF.

The V gene is TRBV7-2, the J gene TRBJ2-2; D gene unclear. The CDR3 has 13 residues. Deletions cut 3 bases from V and 4 bases from J, with 6 bases between. The germline CDR1 and CDR2 sequences are SGHTA and FQGNSA. Here the CDR3 reads CASSFRVTGELFF. In DNA, the CDR3 is TGTGCCAGCAGCTTCCGCGTCACCGGGGAGCTGTTTTTT. Combining the CDR3 with reference TRBV7-2 and TRBJ2-2 gives the whole variable domain GAGVSQSPSNKVTEKGKDVELRCDPISGHTALYWYRQSLGQGLEFLIYFQGNSAPDKSGLPSDRFSAERTGGSVSTLTIQRTQQEDSAVYLCASSFRVTGELFFGEGSRLTVL.

J is TRBJ2-3 and V is TRBV7-8; 11 bases map to TRBD2. Per germline, CDR1 SGHVS and CDR2 FQNEAQ. V dropped 2 bases and J dropped 7; count of bases not matched to a gene: 8. The CDR3 has 16 amino acids. CDR3 in DNA: TGTGCCAGCAGCTTAACCCCTAGCGGGGGGCTGAATACGCAGTATTTT. Amino acid sequence: CASSLTPSGGLNTQYF.

This chain links TRBV5-1 with TRBJ2-5; D is perhaps TRBD2 (5 bases). Germline V gene data show CDR1 as SGHRS and CDR2 as YFSETQ. The V and J ends lost 2 bases and 4 bases respectively, with 9 bases between them. The CDR3 spans 13 residues. The CDR3: CASSFGGLETQYF. In DNA, the CDR3 is TGCGCCAGCAGCTTTGGCGGGTTAGAGACCCAGTACTTC.